Here is one TCR beta chain with its context. Its target is not known. The data originate from a study of T cell repertoires in cytomegalovirus infection. As for the study in general: Indications of both CMV infection and matching HLA type were provided by public TCR beta signatures.

The CDR3 is 17 amino acids. V lost 5 bases, J lost 1 base, and 10 bases stayed unmatched. Germline values: CDR1 MNHNS, CDR2 SASEGT. Overall study results and limits: Ex vivo, HLA-C-restricted CMV-specific TCR beta clonotypes prevailed over the rest of the response. Cumulative public TCR beta family frequency identified carriers of CMV plus the relevant HLA.

TCRdb itself ran the reads through MiXCR, one entry per CDR3 protein. The sample shows hundreds of thousands of distinct CDR3 sequences, 25% to 40% of them seen only once. V usage is TRBV6-1 and J usage is TRBJ2-3, with 9 bases aligning to TRBD2. Sequenced input: PBMCs. The sequence derives from a human donor in good health (CMV status not recorded). Some clones in this sample may be carry-over from other donors' samples. CDR3 bases: TGTGCCAGCAGTTACAGGCTAGCGGGGTCCGGCACAGATACGCAGTATTTT. Amino acids: CASSYRLAGSGTDTQYF.